This TCR beta chain was sequenced in a study of cytomegalovirus exposure and HLA in healthy donors. Study background: Later analysis reported that the 120 validation repertoires shared the platform of the 650 to 700 first-cohort repertoires.

The study, taken as a whole, reports: Researchers counted 150 to 200 TCR beta chains as cytomegalovirus-associated.

V lost 6 bases, J lost 0 bases, and 9 bases lay in between. CDR3 size: 14 residues. CDR1 and CDR2 from the germline V gene are SNHLY and FYNNEI. Notes on this clone: As yet, its antigen is unknown.

Separation from the 666-subject first cohort characterized the roughly 110-subject validation cohort, to which the donors belonged. Repertoires were generated with immunoSEQ multiplex PCR, while TCRdb's copy carries only in-frame clones and drops some. The sample lists about 110,000 clones, approximately 85% occurring once. The origin of this receptor is a woman aged 18-35 years in good health and CMV-seronegative. The material sequenced was PBMCs. V gene TRBV2 combines with J gene TRBJ2-1; D might be TRBD1 (6 bases). The DNA for the CDR3 is TGTGCCAGCAGCCCGGACAGCTCCTACAATGAGCAGTTCTTC. This codes for CASSPDSSYNEQFF.